The entry below gives a single TCR beta chain sequence along with its context. Its antigen is not known. The data were taken from a study of OX40 agonist ivuxolimab in advanced cancers. Study at large: Dose-escalation cases comprised hepatocellular carcinoma, melanoma, renal cell or head and neck cancer. Eligibility rules accepted prior anti-PD-1, anti-PD-L1 or anti-CTLA-4 therapy, and around 40% had some. Study-level results: Dosing at 0.1 to 3.0 mg/kg was accompanied by clonal expansion of CD4+ and CD8+ blood T cells by week 6.

The ends were cut back, 0 bases at V and 0 bases at J, with 12 bases in the middle. The CDR3 totals 16 residues. The germline V gene has CDR1 SGHVS and CDR2 FQNEAQ. Sequenced by immunoSEQ multiplex PCR; TCRdb stores in-frame clones only, minus some. The profile covers about 99,000 clones, with over 75% appearing a single time and around 0.32% taken by the ten largest. The chain couples TRBV7-8 to TRBJ2-7, with D possibly called TRBD1 or TRBD2 (5 bases each). The source was CD4+ or CD8+ T cells sorted from blood, collected in a trial of the OX40 agonist ivuxolimab. The sequence was obtained from an adult with an advanced solid tumor such as melanoma, head and neck, liver or kidney cancer. This CDR3 is CASSLAGRDASYEQYF. For the CDR3, the DNA is TGTGCCAGCAGCTTAGCAGGCCGGGACGCCTCCTACGAGCAGTACTTC.